Below, one T cell receptor beta chain is given with its context. No antigen is known for it. Each sample yielded at least 7 million isolated PBMCs. The data originate from a study of blood T cells in healthy people across ages. Study observations and caveats: Since the PBMCs were unsorted, naive and antigen-experienced cells could not be conclusively compared.

The germline gives CDR1 DFQATT, CDR2 SNEGSKA (reference sequence). This CDR3 comprises 16 residues. With a J-beta primer mix and a sample-barcoded 5' primer, a second PCR ran about 6 to 11 cycles. Each CDR3 protein gets one entry after TCRdb re-called the 5' RACE reads with MiXCR. This sample has around 1,500,000 distinct CDR3 sequences; approximately 38% occur once, and the top ten carry 7% to 9.5%. V is TRBV20-1 and J is TRBJ2-5; 7 nucleotides align to TRBD2. The assigned J gene may be wrong: the sequence end matches TRBJ2-7 better. The sequenced sample was blood. The receptor's source is a woman between 18 and 30 years old in good health. DNA for the CDR3: TGCAGTGCTGACCCCTTTTTGGGGGAGGGCCTCTACGAGCAGTACTTC. This gives the protein CSADPFLGEGLYEQYF.